These 19 T cell receptor beta chains were sequenced from one sample in a study of blood T cell repertoires in COVID-19. TCRdb's table, derived via immunoSEQ multiplex PCR, lists solely in-frame clones and lacks some. The profile shows about 260,000 clones, just under 90% of them singletons. The sample taken for sequencing was PBMCs or T cells enriched from blood (not recorded which). These receptor sequences come from a woman aged 30 to 39 with acute COVID-19.

This chain joins TRBV9 and TRBJ1-2, with 8 bases lining up with TRBD1. Germline V gives CDR1 SGDLS, CDR2 YYNGEE. The CDR3 is 17 amino acids. The ends lost 1 base at V and 6 bases at J; junction bases unmatched: 14. The CDR3 loop is CASSVLSGLGQGNGYTF. The DNA for the CDR3 is TGTGCCAGCAGCGTACTATCCGGGCTCGGACAGGGTAATGGCTACACCTTC.

A few counts support this clone. This sequence joins TRBV2 and TRBJ2-2; 10 bases fit TRBD2. This CDR3 region has 20 residues. From germline, CDR1 is SNHLY and CDR2 FYNNEI. V lost 5 bases to trimming and J lost 1 base; unmatched junction nucleotides: 16. The CDR3 sequence is CASSQEGGLAGALNTGELFF. The CDR3 DNA follows: TGTGCCAGCAGTCAAGAAGGCGGTCTAGCGGGAGCTCTGAACACCGGGGAGCTGTTTTTT.

J is TRBJ2-1 and V is TRBV7-8; TRBD2 matches at 7 bases. Germline trimming cut 2 bases from V and 2 bases from J; bases unmatched to any gene: 3. Germline CDR1 reads SGHVS; CDR2 reads FQNEAQ. CDR3 length equals 15 residues. The CDR3 reads CASSLFLAAYNEQFF. CDR3 DNA sequence: TGTGCCAGCAGCTTATTCCTAGCGGCCTACAATGAGCAGTTCTTC.

The chain employs TRBV7-2 and TRBJ2-1; possible D gene TRBD2, 6 bases. The ends were cut back, 4 bases at V and 13 bases at J, with 29 bases in the middle. This CDR3 region has 17 residues. Looked up from germline, CDR1 is SGHTA and CDR2 is FQGNSA. Written as DNA, the CDR3 is TGTGCCAGCAGCTCCTACGGGGGTAGCGCCACCGGTATTATCCAGTTCTTC. Translation gives CASSSYGGSATGIIQFF.

The CDR3 bases are TGTGCCAGCAGCGTACCCGGTCGGAATAGCGGGAGGGCCGACGAGACCCAGTACTTC. Translation: CASSVPGRNSGRADETQYF. This chain uses TRBV9 with TRBJ2-5; TRBD2 aligns across 11 bases. The germline gives CDR1 SGDLS, CDR2 YYNGEE. The ends lost 1 base at V and 5 bases at J; junction bases unmatched: 16. The CDR3 has 19 amino acids.

This chain's CDR3 is CASSLSGDLAKNIQYF. The CDR3 coding sequence is TGTGCCAGCAGTTTGTCGGGGGACCTAGCCAAAAACATTCAGTACTTC. The rearrangement joins TRBV28 to TRBJ2-4, with a tentative D call TRBD2 (6 bases). There are 16 residues in the CDR3. Germline V gene data show CDR1 as MDHEN and CDR2 as SYDVKM. Trimming removed 3 bases from V and 0 bases from J, with 12 bases in between.

The V call is TRBV7-6, the J call TRBJ2-7; 9 nucleotides align to TRBD2. Germline CDR1 is SGHVS and CDR2 is FNYEAQ. The CDR3 consists of 15 residues. V shed 1 base, J shed 5 bases, and the junction held 6 bases outside the gene matches. CDR3 coding DNA: TGTGCCAGCAGCTTAGGTAGCGGGAGAGGCAACGAGCAGTACTTC. Its translation: CASSLGSGRGNEQYF.

V usage is TRBV11-1 and J usage is TRBJ2-5; D is uncertain. Germline V gives CDR1 SGHAT, CDR2 FQDESV (reference sequence). The CDR3 runs 15 residues. Trimming pared 5 bases from V and 0 bases from J, leaving 13 bases between. The CDR3 DNA follows: TGTGCCAGCAGCCCCGCTTCCGGGTACCAAGAGACCCAGTACTTC. It yields the protein CASSPASGYQETQYF. The full variable domain, completed using reference TRBV11-1 and TRBJ2-5, is EAEVAQSPRYKITEKSQAVAFWCDPISGHATLYWYRQILGQGPELLVQFQDESVVDDSQLPKDRFSAERLKGVDSTLKIQPAELGDSAMYLCASSPASGYQETQYFGPGTRLLVL.

This chain links TRBV5-1 with TRBJ2-7; 7 nucleotides line up with TRBD2. Germline CDR1 is SGHRS and CDR2 is YFSETQ. This CDR3 has 14 residues. J lost 3 bases, V lost 3 bases, and 6 bases had no gene match. DNA of the CDR3: TGCGCCAGCAGCTGGGCTAGCGGAGACTACGAGCAGTACTTC. As protein: CASSWASGDYEQYF.

The chain combines TRBV6-1 with TRBJ2-4, with TRBD1 matching over 12 bases. The germline gives CDR1 MNHNS, CDR2 SASEGT. This CDR3 is built from 15 residues. The V and J ends lost 3 bases and 6 bases, in that order; junction bases with no gene match: 3. The CDR3, as DNA: TGTGCCAGCAGTGAGGGACAGGGGGCCGGAAACATTCAGTACTTC. The encoded protein is CASSEGQGAGNIQYF.

The J gene is TRBJ2-7, the V gene TRBV27, with 9 bases that match TRBD2. CDR3 length: 16 amino acids. The V segment lost 7 bases and the J segment 1 base; nucleotides outside the gene matches: 11. The germline V gene has CDR1 MNHEY and CDR2 SMNVEV (reference sequence). Here the CDR3 reads CASIGLGGGASYEQYF. CDR3 nucleotides: TGTGCCAGCATCGGCCTCGGCGGGGGGGCGTCCTACGAGCAGTACTTC.

The rearrangement links TRBV6-5 to TRBJ2-7, with 7 bases aligning to TRBD1. Per germline, CDR1 MNHEY and CDR2 SVGAGI. J gave up 6 bases and V 1 base, and 3 bases lay outside the gene matches. CDR3 length: 13 amino acids. CDR3 residues: CASSYLTGSEQYF. The CDR3 DNA is TGTGCCAGCAGTTACTTGACAGGGTCCGAGCAGTACTTC.

This clone came up once. The genes are TRBV15 and TRBJ2-7; 10 bases map to TRBD2. V shed 8 bases, J shed 4 bases, and the junction held 11 bases outside the gene matches. Germline V gives CDR1 LNHNV, CDR2 YYDKDF (reference sequence). CDR3 size: 15 residues. The CDR3: CATSRRASGSYEQYF. CDR3 DNA: TGTGCCACCTCCCGAAGGGCTAGCGGGAGTTACGAGCAGTACTTC.

The chain has TRBV7-8 and TRBJ2-3, with D perhaps TRBD2 (6 bases). Per germline, CDR1 SGHVS and CDR2 FQNEAQ. The CDR3 is 17 residues long. The ends were cut back, 1 base at V and 4 bases at J, with 18 bases in the middle. The CDR3 sequence is CASSLVGPGAAADTQYF. The CDR3 nucleotides are TGTGCCAGCAGCTTAGTTGGCCCGGGAGCGGCTGCAGATACGCAGTATTTT.

This clone came up once. V and J are TRBV15 and TRBJ2-2; perhaps TRBD1 as D (7 bases). V was shortened by 0 bases and J by 13 bases, with 18 bases between the two germline ends. Germline-derived CDR1 and CDR2 are LNHNV and YYDKDF (reference sequence). The CDR3 covers 15 residues. As DNA, the CDR3 is TGTGCCACCAGCAGAGATTGGGCAGGGGGGCATGGGCTGTTTTTT. This encodes CATSRDWAGGHGLFF.

The chain links TRBV11-2 to TRBJ1-4, with 8 bases identical to TRBD1. The CDR3 is 16 amino acids. With V trimmed by 5 bases and J by 8 bases, 13 bases remained unmatched. Germline V CDR1 and CDR2: SGHAT, FQNNGV. CDR3 amino acids: CASSTRSQGDPEKLFF. The DNA of the CDR3 is TGTGCCAGCAGCACACGCTCACAGGGGGATCCGGAAAAACTGTTTTTT.

The gene calls are TRBV2 and TRBJ2-1, with 7 nucleotides matching TRBD1. Trimming took 6 bases from V and 7 from J; bases not matched to a gene: 18. Germline assignment: CDR1 SNHLY and CDR2 FYNNEI. The CDR3 is 17 residues long. The CDR3 spells CASSQGQREFKGNEQFF. The CDR3 DNA follows: TGTGCCAGCAGCCAGGGACAGCGAGAATTTAAGGGGAATGAGCAGTTCTTC.

CDR3 sequence reads: CASSLNGQGGGEKLFF. The CDR3 DNA sequence: TGTGCCAGCAGTCTCAATGGACAGGGGGGAGGTGAAAAACTGTTTTTT. The chain combines TRBV27 with TRBJ1-4; 10 bases map to TRBD1. The CDR3 totals 16 residues. The V gene end was trimmed by 5 bases and the J gene end by 7 bases; junction bases not matched to a gene: 10. Germline lookup yields CDR1 MNHEY and CDR2 SMNVEV (reference sequence).

This chain uses TRBV20-1 with TRBJ1-2; 9 nucleotides line up with TRBD1. Germline V gene data show CDR1 as DFQATT and CDR2 as SNEGSKA (reference sequence). This CDR3 comprises 17 residues. Trimming removed 3 bases from V and 4 bases from J; junction bases left unmatched: 15. The CDR3 coding sequence is TGCAGTGCTAGTCGGGTGGGGACAGGGAGCGGGGGCTATGGCTACACCTTC. Its protein is CSASRVGTGSGGYGYTF.